This TCR beta chain was profiled in a study of T cells in localized non-small cell lung cancer. General study findings and limits: Heterogeneity stays possible, as sequencing covered only one tumor region.

This clone appeared a single time. The antigen remains unidentified. The repertoire was sequenced with immunoSEQ multiplex PCR; TCRdb's copy has only in-frame clones and lacks some. The data contain about 30,000 clones, roughly nine tenths of them singletons. Trimming shortened V by 3 bases and J by 6 bases, and 17 bases separated the two germline ends. The germline V gene has CDR1 LGHNT and CDR2 FRNRAP. This CDR3 is built from 16 residues. This TCR was sampled from a woman aged 40-75 years with stage I lung adenocarcinoma. The specimen comprised peripheral blood, sampled before any cancer treatment. The rearrangement joins TRBV12-5 to TRBJ2-2; D gene ambiguous. CDR3 in DNA: TGTGCTAGTGGTTTCGACCAGTATTCTGGGGCCGGGGAGCTGTTTTTT. Amino acids: CASGFDQYSGAGELFF.